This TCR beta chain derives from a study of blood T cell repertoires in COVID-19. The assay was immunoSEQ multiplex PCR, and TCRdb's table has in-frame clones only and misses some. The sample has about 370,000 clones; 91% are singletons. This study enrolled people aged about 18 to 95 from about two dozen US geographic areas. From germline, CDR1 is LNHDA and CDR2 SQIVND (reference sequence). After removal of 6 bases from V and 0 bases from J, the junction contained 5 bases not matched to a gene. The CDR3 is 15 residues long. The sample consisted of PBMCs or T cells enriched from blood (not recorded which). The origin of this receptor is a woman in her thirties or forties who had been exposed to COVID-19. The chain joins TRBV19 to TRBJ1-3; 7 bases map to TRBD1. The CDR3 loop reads CASREGTVSGNTIYF. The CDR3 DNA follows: TGTGCCAGTAGGGAGGGGACAGTCTCTGGAAACACCATATATTTT.